This T cell receptor beta chain was recorded in a study of cytomegalovirus exposure and HLA in healthy donors. Per the germline V gene, CDR1 is MNHEY and CDR2 is SMNVEV (reference sequence). Germline trimming cut 2 bases from V and 5 bases from J; bases unmatched to any gene: 4. This CDR3 spans 15 amino acids. Findings and limits, study-wide: Earlier analysis found most TCR beta V segments productive about 87% or about 30% of the time. Presence/absence analyses rested on an assumption that sequencing depth was roughly uniform across donors.

On this clone: The antigen is not known.

The PCR contained 60 Vbeta and 13 Jbeta primers. Data came from immunoSEQ multiplex PCR; TCRdb stores just in-frame clones and leaves some out. Of some 220,000 clones in the sample, around 84% were seen once. The sequenced sample was PBMCs. V gene TRBV27 combines with J gene TRBJ2-2, with TRBD1 matching over 8 bases. The source of this sequence is a girl aged 2 to 9 in good health and CMV-seronegative. The CDR3 nucleotides read TGTGCCAGCAGTTTAAGGCGACAGGGGACCGGGGAGCTGTTTTTT. Amino acids: CASSLRRQGTGELFF.